This TCR beta chain emerged from a study of cytomegalovirus exposure and HLA in healthy donors. The CDR3 is 15 residues long. The ends lost 0 bases at V and 5 bases at J; junction bases unmatched: 6. The germline V gene encodes CDR1 LNHNV and CDR2 YYDKDF (reference sequence). Overall study findings and caveats: Later analysis indicated greater clonal expansion among HLA-associated TCR beta chains than among equally common other chains.

A word on this clone: Its target is not known.

In the PCR, 60 Vbeta and 13 Jbeta primers were used. The assay was immunoSEQ multiplex PCR, and TCRdb's table has in-frame clones only and misses some. The sample contains some 200,000 clones, 75% to 90% of which appear only once. Sequenced sample: PBMCs. The chain is built from TRBV15 and TRBJ2-7; 8 nucleotides line up with TRBD1. The receptor was derived from a boy under 10 years old in good health and CMV-seronegative. The CDR3 DNA is TGTGCCACCAGCAGAGATGGACCAGGGGGCCACGAGCAGTACTTC. Translation gives CATSRDGPGGHEQYF.